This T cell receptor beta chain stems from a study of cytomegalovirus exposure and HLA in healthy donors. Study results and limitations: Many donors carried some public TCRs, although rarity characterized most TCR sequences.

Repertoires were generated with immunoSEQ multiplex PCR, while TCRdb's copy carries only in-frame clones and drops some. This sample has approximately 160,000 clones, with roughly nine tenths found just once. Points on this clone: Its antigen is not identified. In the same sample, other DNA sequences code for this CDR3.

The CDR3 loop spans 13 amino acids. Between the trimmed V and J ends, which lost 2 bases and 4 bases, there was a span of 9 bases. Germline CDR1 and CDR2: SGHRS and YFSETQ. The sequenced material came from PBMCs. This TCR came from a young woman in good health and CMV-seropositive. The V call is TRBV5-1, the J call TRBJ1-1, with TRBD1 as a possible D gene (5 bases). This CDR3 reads CASSFGGGTEAFF. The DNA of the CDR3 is TGCGCCAGCAGCTTCGGGGGTGGCACTGAAGCTTTCTTT.